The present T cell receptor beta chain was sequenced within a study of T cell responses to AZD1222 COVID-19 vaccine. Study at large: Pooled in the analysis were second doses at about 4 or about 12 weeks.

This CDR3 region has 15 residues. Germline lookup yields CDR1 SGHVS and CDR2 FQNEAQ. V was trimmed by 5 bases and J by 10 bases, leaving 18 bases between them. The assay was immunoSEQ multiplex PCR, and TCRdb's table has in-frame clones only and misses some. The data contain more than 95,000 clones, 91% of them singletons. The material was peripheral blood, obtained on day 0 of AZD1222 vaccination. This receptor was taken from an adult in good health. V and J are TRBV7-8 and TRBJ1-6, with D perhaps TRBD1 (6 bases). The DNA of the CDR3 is TGTGCCAGCAGCCTAAGGTCAGGGGCCGGGTCACCCCTCCACTTT. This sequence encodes CASSLRSGAGSPLHF.